What follows describes a single TCR beta chain. What it recognizes is unknown. The assay was immunoSEQ multiplex PCR, and TCRdb's table has in-frame clones only and misses some. This sample yields some 51,000 clones, of which approximately 84% are seen a single time; roughly 8.1% belongs to the top ten. This sample was taken from a study of PD-1 blockade in mismatch repair-deficient tumors. The germline CDR1 and CDR2 sequences are SGHTS and YDEGEE. Trimming removed 1 base from V and 5 bases from J, with 15 bases in between. The CDR3 sequence is 15 residues long. The study, taken as a whole, reports: Tumor-resident clones, often absent from pretreatment blood, expanded after pembrolizumab and then contracted.

The TCR-sequenced patients were three responders to pembrolizumab. The origin of this receptor is an adult with mismatch repair-deficient cancer. The V and J genes are TRBV5-8 and TRBJ1-1; D is uncertain. The sequenced sample was peripheral blood, obtained about 20 weeks after starting pembrolizumab. As DNA, the CDR3 is TGTGCCAGCAGCTTGCAGCCGACCCCGGGGACTGAAGCTTTCTTT. Translating gives CASSLQPTPGTEAFF.